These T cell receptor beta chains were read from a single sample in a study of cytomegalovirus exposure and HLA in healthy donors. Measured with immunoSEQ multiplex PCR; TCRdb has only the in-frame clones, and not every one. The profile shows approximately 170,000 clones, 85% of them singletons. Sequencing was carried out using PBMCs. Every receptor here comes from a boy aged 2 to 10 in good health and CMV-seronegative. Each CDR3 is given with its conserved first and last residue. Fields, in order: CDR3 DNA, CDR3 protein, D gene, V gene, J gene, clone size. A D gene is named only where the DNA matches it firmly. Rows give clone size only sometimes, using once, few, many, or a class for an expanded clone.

DNA: TGCGCCAGCAGCTTCCGGGGGACCAGGGCCCAGTTCTTC
CDR3: CASSFRGTRAQFF
D: NA
V: TRBV5-1
J: TRBJ2-1
size: NA

DNA: TGTGCCAGCAGCGTGGGGGGACTAGCGGAAGAGACCCAGTACTTC
CDR3: CASSVGGLAEETQYF
D: TRBD2
V: TRBV9
J: TRBJ2-5
size: NA

DNA: TGTGCCAGCAGCTTGATACAGCGGGAGCGTACCTACGAGCAGTACTTC
CDR3: CASSLIQRERTYEQYF
D: TRBD2
V: TRBV5-4
J: TRBJ2-7
size: NA

DNA: TGTGCCAGCATTTACCCGGGACAACAAGAAATATACAATGAGCAGTTCTTC
CDR3: CASIYPGQQEIYNEQFF
D: NA
V: TRBV2
J: TRBJ2-1
size: NA

DNA: TGTGCCAGCAGGCTCAGGGGTGCCCACCTTTTGGGAGATACGCAGTATTTT
CDR3: CASRLRGAHLLGDTQYF
D: NA
V: TRBV11-2
J: TRBJ2-3
size: NA

DNA: TGTGCCAGCAGTCAGGACATAACTGAAGCTTTCTTT
CDR3: CASSQDITEAFF
D: NA
V: TRBV25-1
J: TRBJ1-1
size: NA

DNA: TGTGCTAGTGGTTTCCCTTCAGGGTACGGCTACACCTTC
CDR3: CASGFPSGYGYTF
D: NA
V: TRBV12-5
J: TRBJ1-2
size: few

DNA: TGCGCCAGCAGCTTGAGCAGCCCCAGAGGTGAAGCTTTCTTT
CDR3: CASSLSSPRGEAFF
D: NA
V: TRBV5-1
J: TRBJ1-1
size: NA

DNA: TGTGCCAGCAGCGAGGGGGAACTAGCGGGGGGGTCGGAGACCCAGTACTTC
CDR3: CASSEGELAGGSETQYF
D: TRBD2
V: TRBV9
J: TRBJ2-5
size: NA

DNA: TGTGCCAGCAGCTTGACCCGGACAGGGCGAACCTCGGGGGGCTACACCTTC
CDR3: CASSLTRTGRTSGGYTF
D: TRBD1
V: TRBV7-8
J: TRBJ1-2
size: NA

DNA: TGCGCCAGCAGGGACAGGGCTAACTCCCAGACTGAAGCTTTCTTT
CDR3: CASRDRANSQTEAFF
D: TRBD1
V: TRBV5-1
J: TRBJ1-1
size: NA

DNA: TGTGCCAGCAGCGCCGCTCGGGACTTCGACAATGAGCAGTTCTTC
CDR3: CASSAARDFDNEQFF
D: NA
V: TRBV7-8
J: TRBJ2-1
size: NA

DNA: TGTGCCATCAGCGGGGAGGACACTGCATCCACTGGGGCCAACGTCCTGACTTTC
CDR3: CAISGEDTASTGANVLTF
D: NA
V: TRBV10-3
J: TRBJ2-6
size: NA

DNA: TGTGCCAGCAGCCAGAGGACAGGGGGCGCAGAGACCCAGTACTTC
CDR3: CASSQRTGGAETQYF
D: TRBD1
V: TRBV14
J: TRBJ2-5
size: NA

DNA: TGTGCCAGCAGCTCCCACTCGGGGAAAGCCACATATGGCTACACCTTC
CDR3: CASSSHSGKATYGYTF
D: NA
V: TRBV7-8
J: TRBJ1-2
size: NA

DNA: TGTGCCAGCAGTTACTCAGACAGGACTGTCCAGCCCCAGCATTTT
CDR3: CASSYSDRTVQPQHF
D: NA
V: TRBV6-6
J: TRBJ1-5
size: NA

DNA: TGTGCCAGCAGCGCTCGGCTAGCGGGGGAAACAGATACGCAGTATTTT
CDR3: CASSARLAGETDTQYF
D: TRBD2
V: TRBV9
J: TRBJ2-3
size: NA

DNA: TGTGCCAGCAGCTTGGAGGCGGGAATGAATGAGCAGTTCTTC
CDR3: CASSLEAGMNEQFF
D: NA
V: TRBV5-4
J: TRBJ2-1
size: few

DNA: TGTGCCAGCAGGGGGGACAGCCTGGGAGCTTTCTTT
CDR3: CASRGDSLGAFF
D: TRBD1
V: TRBV2
J: TRBJ1-1
size: NA

DNA: TGTGCCAGCAGCCCCCCGACAGGGGTTAATACCGGGGAGCTGTTTTTT
CDR3: CASSPPTGVNTGELFF
D: TRBD1
V: TRBV7-9
J: TRBJ2-2
size: NA

DNA: TGTGCCAGCAGTGGGTGGACAGGGAGGGATCAGCCCCAGCATTTT
CDR3: CASSGWTGRDQPQHF
D: TRBD1
V: TRBV2
J: TRBJ1-5
size: NA

DNA: TGCGCCAGCAGCTCCGGGACAGGGATGAGGAGGGCCGGGGAGCTGTTTTTT
CDR3: CASSSGTGMRRAGELFF
D: TRBD1
V: TRBV5-1
J: TRBJ2-2
size: NA

DNA: TGCGCCAGCTCCAAGGGGGAGGGGTTCGCTGAAGCTTTCTTT
CDR3: CASSKGEGFAEAFF
D: NA
V: TRBV5-1
J: TRBJ1-1
size: few

DNA: TGCGCCAGCAGCCAAACCAGGGGACCTAGCACAGATACGCAGTATTTT
CDR3: CASSQTRGPSTDTQYF
D: NA
V: TRBV4-1
J: TRBJ2-3
size: NA

DNA: TGTGCCAGCAGTGAATGGGGACAGGGCGACGGCTACACCTTC
CDR3: CASSEWGQGDGYTF
D: TRBD1
V: TRBV6-1
J: TRBJ1-2
size: once

DNA: TGTGCCAGCGGGGGACAGGGCTACTCCTACGAGCAGTACTTC
CDR3: CASGGQGYSYEQYF
D: TRBD1
V: TRBV6-6
J: TRBJ2-7
size: few

DNA: TGTGCCAGCAGTTCCCTCCGACTAGCCCCAGATACGCAGTATTTT
CDR3: CASSSLRLAPDTQYF
D: TRBD2
V: TRBV27
J: TRBJ2-3
size: once

DNA: TGTGCCAGCAGTGAAGGGGGGGGAGTAGGCACTGAAGCTTTCTTT
CDR3: CASSEGGGVGTEAFF
D: NA
V: TRBV6-1
J: TRBJ1-1
size: NA

DNA: TGTGCCAGCAGCCGCAACGACAGGGAAATTTCACCCCTCCACTTT
CDR3: CASSRNDREISPLHF
D: TRBD1
V: TRBV28
J: TRBJ1-6
size: NA

DNA: TGTGCCAGCAGTTACTTCGGCTACAATGAGCAGTTCTTC
CDR3: CASSYFGYNEQFF
D: NA
V: TRBV6-5
J: TRBJ2-1
size: NA